This T cell receptor beta chain originates from a study of cytomegalovirus exposure and HLA in healthy donors. The wider study: Unique TCRs from HLA-typed donors, 75 million to 100 million of them, were held in an early data release. Membership in the Caucasian-associated ancestry cluster was found for about four fifths of about 430 genotyped donors.

Study-wide results and limits: Accurate HLA-A and HLA-B prediction from TCR beta sequences was reported for most subjects.

Note on this clone: The antigen remains unidentified.

PCR amplification relied on 60 Vbeta primers (plus 13 Jbeta primers). The table came from immunoSEQ multiplex PCR; TCRdb's copy has only in-frame clones and leaves some out. Of about 170,000 clones in the sample, approximately 71% were seen once. From germline, CDR1 is LGHNT and CDR2 FRNRAP. The J segment lost 4 bases and the V segment lost 5 bases, leaving 20 bases of the junction unmatched. The CDR3 length is 19 residues. The TCR originated in a girl aged 5-17 years in good health and CMV-seronegative. This sequence joins TRBV12-5 and TRBJ2-7; 10 bases agree with TRBD1. Input material: PBMCs. The CDR3 DNA reads TGTGCTAGTGGTCCACCACCTTCCACTCCGGGACAGGGGCCTTACGAGCAGTACTTC. Residues: CASGPPPSTPGQGPYEQYF.